The rows below give T cell receptor beta chains drawn from one sample of a study of blood T cell repertoires in COVID-19. Only in-frame clones appear in the TCRdb table, and some are missing; sequencing was by immunoSEQ multiplex PCR. Among 110,000 or so clones, roughly 90% were seen once, and the ten largest hold 6.5% to 10%. Input material: peripheral blood. Every receptor here comes from a woman between 70 and 85 years old who had recovered from COVID-19. CDR3s include the opening cysteine and the closing phenylalanine or tryptophan. A D gene is named only where the DNA matches it firmly. A clone size is listed for some rows: how often the clone was seen (once, few, many), or a class if it is expanded.

length,size,J,D,V,DNA,CDR3
12,few,TRBJ2-3,NA,TRBV6-5,TGTGCCAGCGGAAGCGACACAGATACGCAGTATTTT,CASGSDTDTQYF
18,NA,TRBJ2-3,TRBD2,TRBV5-1,TGCGCCAGCAGCCGCGGACGGGGGGGCCCCACTAGCACAGATACGCAGTATTTT,CASSRGRGGPTSTDTQYF
15,NA,TRBJ1-3,TRBD1,TRBV3-1/TRBV3-2,TGTGCCAGCAGCCCTCTGGACAGGGTAGTAGACACCATATATTTT,CASSPLDRVVDTIYF
13,NA,TRBJ2-3,NA,TRBV5-4,TGTGCCAGCAGCTTGGAACGGAGGAATACGCAGTATTTT,CASSLERRNTQYF
16,once,TRBJ2-3,TRBD2,TRBV2,TGTGCCAGCAGTTTCCTAGCGGGAGGGGGCTCAGATACGCAGTATTTT,CASSFLAGGGSDTQYF
14,NA,TRBJ2-3,TRBD2,TRBV29-1,TGCAGCGTTCGACTAGCGGGGAGCACAGATACGCAGTATTTT,CSVRLAGSTDTQYF
13,NA,TRBJ2-7,NA,TRBV5-1,TGCGCCAGCAGCGCCACTAGCATCGACGAGCAGTACTTC,CASSATSIDEQYF
13,once,TRBJ2-7,NA,TRBV24-1,TGTGCCACCAGTGATTATGACAGCTACGAGCAGTACTTC,CATSDYDSYEQYF
16,NA,TRBJ1-1,NA,TRBV4-3,TGCGCCAGCAGCCCACGTCTCCGGGCCGGAGGGCCTGAAGCTTTCTTT,CASSPRLRAGGPEAFF
12,NA,TRBJ2-2,NA,TRBV11-3,TGTGCCAGCAGCTTCGACACCGGGGAGCTGTTTTTT,CASSFDTGELFF
16,NA,TRBJ1-6,TRBD1,TRBV11-1,TGTGCCAGCAGCCGAGACAGGGTCTCCTATAATTCACCCCTCCACTTT,CASSRDRVSYNSPLHF
16,NA,TRBJ2-4,TRBD2,TRBV7-2,TGTGCCAGCAGCCTAGGGCATTCGGGGGGTGGGAACATTCAGTACTTC,CASSLGHSGGGNIQYF
14,once,TRBJ1-2,NA,TRBV18,TGTGCCAGCTCACCAACAGACAGCAACTATGGCTACACCTTC,CASSPTDSNYGYTF
14,NA,TRBJ2-5,TRBD1,TRBV7-9,TGTGCCAGCAGCTCGACAGGGGAGCAAGAGACCCAGTACTTC,CASSSTGEQETQYF
15,NA,TRBJ2-1,NA,TRBV6-2/TRBV6-3,TGTGCCAGCAGCGACAGGAGGGGGCTCTACAATGAGCAGTTCTTC,CASSDRRGLYNEQFF
14,NA,TRBJ1-2,TRBD1,TRBV5-1,TGCGCCAGCAGCTTAGAGACAGGGGTATATGGCTACACCTTC,CASSLETGVYGYTF
15,few,TRBJ2-7,TRBD2,TRBV4-3,TGCGCCAGCAGCCAAAACTGGGGGGGGTACTACGAGCAGTACTTC,CASSQNWGGYYEQYF
13,NA,TRBJ2-3,TRBD2,TRBV11-1,TGTGCCAGCAGCCGGGGGGAGGGGGATACGCAGTATTTT,CASSRGEGDTQYF
12,NA,TRBJ2-2,NA,TRBV18,TGTGCCAGCTCCCTCCGGACCGGGGAGCTGTTTTTT,CASSLRTGELFF
16,NA,TRBJ2-6,TRBD2,TRBV7-2,TGTGCCAGCAGCTTCGCGGGGGGTACTGGGGCCAACGTCCTGACTTTC,CASSFAGGTGANVLTF
16,NA,TRBJ1-5,NA,TRBV6-6,TGTGCCAGCAGTTACCCCTGGACAGAGGGAGATCAGCCCCAGCATTTT,CASSYPWTEGDQPQHF
14,NA,TRBJ1-1,NA,TRBV3-1/TRBV3-2,TGTGCCAGCAGCCTGCGTTTTATTAACACTGAAGCTTTCTTT,CASSLRFINTEAFF
15,NA,TRBJ2-5,TRBD2,TRBV28,TGTGCCAGCAGTTTGACTAGCGGGAGGGAAGAGACCCAGTACTTC,CASSLTSGREETQYF
16,NA,TRBJ2-3,TRBD2,TRBV7-9,TGTGCCAGCAGCAGCCCCGGGACTAGCGGCACAGATACGCAGTATTTT,CASSSPGTSGTDTQYF
13,NA,TRBJ2-1,NA,TRBV5-1,TGCGCCAGCAGCTTGGGTGAGAACCGGGGGCAGTTCTTC,CASSLGENRGQFF
16,few,TRBJ1-1,NA,TRBV7-5,TGTGCCAGAAGCTTATGGGATAGGGGGCGGAGGACTGAAGCTTTCTTT,CARSLWDRGRRTEAFF
14,few,TRBJ2-2,NA,TRBV11-3,TGTGCCAGCAGCTTGGCGGGACTGGCCGGGGAGCTGTTTTTT,CASSLAGLAGELFF
15,NA,TRBJ2-2,TRBD1,TRBV19,TGTGCCAGTAGCCCCGGGACAGGGGTCACCGGGGAGCTGTTTTTT,CASSPGTGVTGELFF
12,NA,TRBJ1-5,NA,TRBV6-5,TGTGCCAGCAGGCCATGGGCGGGGCCCCAGCATTTT,CASRPWAGPQHF
16,NA,TRBJ2-5,TRBD2,TRBV7-9,TGTGCCAGCAGCACCACTAGCGGGGGTCACCAAGAGACCCAGTACTTC,CASSTTSGGHQETQYF
13,NA,TRBJ1-2,NA,TRBV20-1,TGCAGTGCTAGTGGCGGCGCGAACTATGGCTACACCTTC,CSASGGANYGYTF
13,NA,TRBJ1-1,NA,TRBV3-1/TRBV3-2,TGTGCCAGCAGGCATACAGAGAACACTGAAGCTTTCTTT,CASRHTENTEAFF
15,NA,TRBJ2-5,TRBD2,TRBV20-1,TGCAGTGCTAGTGATAGCGGGGACTATCAAGAGACCCAGTACTTC,CSASDSGDYQETQYF
17,NA,TRBJ2-4,NA,TRBV5-1,TGCGCCAGCAGCCCCACCCAGGGGACGATGGCCAAAAACATTCAGTACTTC,CASSPTQGTMAKNIQYF
11,NA,TRBJ2-5,NA,TRBV15,TGTGCCACCAGACACAGGGAGACCCAGTACTTC,CATRHRETQYF
16,once,TRBJ1-2,NA,TRBV21-1,TGTGCCAGCAGCAGAAGGGCGGGAGGGGCAAAAAATGGCTACACCTTC,CASSRRAGGAKNGYTF
17,NA,TRBJ2-6,NA,TRBV27,TGTGCCAGCAGCCCCCTGGGACTTCCCTCTGGGGCCAACGTCCTGACTTTC,CASSPLGLPSGANVLTF
14,NA,TRBJ1-5,TRBD1,TRBV2,TGTGCCAGCAAGATGGGACAGAATAATCAGCCCCAGCATTTT,CASKMGQNNQPQHF
16,few,TRBJ2-3,NA,TRBV5-1,TGCGCCAGCAGCCCCACCGCGGGCCGAAGAACAGATACGCAGTATTTT,CASSPTAGRRTDTQYF
14,NA,TRBJ2-7,TRBD2,TRBV6-5,TGTGCCAGCAGTCGCTACGGGGGGGTCTACGAGCAGTACTTC,CASSRYGGVYEQYF
15,NA,TRBJ2-1,TRBD2,TRBV14,TGTGCCAGCAGCCAATTAGCGGGAGGCGAAAATGAGCAGTTCTTC,CASSQLAGGENEQFF
14,once,TRBJ2-7,NA,TRBV28,TGTGCCAGCAGTTTTAGCGGTACCCTAGTGGAGCAGTACTTC,CASSFSGTLVEQYF
14,NA,TRBJ2-5,NA,TRBV5-1,TGCGCCAGCAGCTTCAACAGTGGCGAGGAGACCCAGTACTTC,CASSFNSGEETQYF
14,NA,TRBJ2-7,NA,TRBV9,TGTGCCAGCAGCCTCCGAGGGGGTTCCTACGAGCAGTACTTC,CASSLRGGSYEQYF
15,NA,TRBJ2-5,NA,TRBV23-1,TGCGCCAGCAGACGGGACAACTCTGTGGGAGAGACCCAGTACTTC,CASRRDNSVGETQYF
14,few,TRBJ1-5,NA,TRBV18,TGTGCCAGCTCACAGGCCATCACGGGTCAGCCCCAGCATTTT,CASSQAITGQPQHF
16,NA,TRBJ1-1,TRBD1,TRBV6-2/TRBV6-3,TGTGCCAGCAGTGCATGGGACAGACCCATGAACACTGAAGCTTTCTTT,CASSAWDRPMNTEAFF
14,NA,TRBJ1-5,NA,TRBV15,TGTGCCACCAGCAGAGAACAGGCCAATCAGCCCCAGCATTTT,CATSREQANQPQHF
18,once,TRBJ2-5,NA,TRBV3-1/TRBV3-2,TGTGCCAGCAGCCATGGGACAGGGGAAGCGGGAGGTAGGGAGACCCAGTACTTC,CASSHGTGEAGGRETQYF
17,NA,TRBJ2-6,NA,TRBV28,TGTGCCAGCACTAACGGAGGGGCTCTCTATGGGGCCAACGTCCTGACTTTC,CASTNGGALYGANVLTF
13,NA,TRBJ2-6,NA,TRBV30,TGTGCCTGGAAGTCTACTGGGGCCAACGTCCTGACTTTC,CAWKSTGANVLTF
13,NA,TRBJ1-1,TRBD1,TRBV24-1,TGTGCCACCATGGGACAGCCGAACACTGAAGCTTTCTTT,CATMGQPNTEAFF
15,NA,TRBJ2-7,NA,TRBV7-2,TGTGCCAGCAGCTCCCCTACAGGGAACTCCTACGAGCAGTACTTC,CASSSPTGNSYEQYF
13,NA,TRBJ1-1,NA,TRBV7-3,TGTGCCAGCAGCTCCCACCAGGACACTGAAGCTTTCTTT,CASSSHQDTEAFF
15,NA,TRBJ2-1,TRBD2,TRBV9,TGTGCCAGCAGCCCGGGACTAGCGGTTTACAATGAGCAGTTCTTC,CASSPGLAVYNEQFF
13,NA,TRBJ2-1,NA,TRBV28,TGTGCCAGCAGTTTAGGCACATACAATGAGCAGTTCTTC,CASSLGTYNEQFF
13,NA,TRBJ1-1,TRBD1,TRBV30,TGTGCCTGGAGTGGAACAGGGGGCGACTCGGCTTTCTTT,CAWSGTGGDSAFF
14,NA,TRBJ2-7,NA,TRBV25-1,TGTGCCAGCAGTGAATGGGGGCAGGACTACGAGCAGTACTTC,CASSEWGQDYEQYF
12,NA,TRBJ1-2,NA,TRBV19,TGTGCCAGTAGTGCGGGACCCTATGGCTACACCTTC,CASSAGPYGYTF
14,NA,TRBJ2-3,NA,TRBV5-1,TGCGCCAGCAGCTTGCTAGCCGGCACAGATACGCAGTATTTT,CASSLLAGTDTQYF